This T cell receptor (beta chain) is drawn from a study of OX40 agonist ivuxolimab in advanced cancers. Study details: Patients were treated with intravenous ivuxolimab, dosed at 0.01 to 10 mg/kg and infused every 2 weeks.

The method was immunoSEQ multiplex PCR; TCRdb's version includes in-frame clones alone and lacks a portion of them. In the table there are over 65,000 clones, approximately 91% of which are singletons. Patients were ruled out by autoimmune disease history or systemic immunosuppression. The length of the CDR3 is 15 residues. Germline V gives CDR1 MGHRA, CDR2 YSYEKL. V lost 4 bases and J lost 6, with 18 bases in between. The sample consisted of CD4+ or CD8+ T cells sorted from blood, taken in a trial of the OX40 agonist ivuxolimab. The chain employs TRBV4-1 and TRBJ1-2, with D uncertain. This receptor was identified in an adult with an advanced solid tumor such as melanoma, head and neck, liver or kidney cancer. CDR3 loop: CASSLVGRRTDGYTF. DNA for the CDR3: TGCGCCAGCAGCCTTGTGGGGAGAAGGACCGATGGCTACACCTTC.